A single sample is the source of the 32 T cell receptor beta chains below, sequenced in a study of T cell repertoires in cytomegalovirus infection. In TCRdb, the reads were re-called with MiXCR into one record per CDR3 protein. Of some 120,000 distinct CDR3 sequences listed, about 32% were seen once; the top ten hold roughly 50%. No cognate antigen is known for these TCRs. This sample comprised CD8+ T cells from cultured PBMCs, obtained from culture after CMV antigen stimulation. The origin of the receptors is a human donor in good health (CMV status not recorded). Some clones in this sample may be carry-over from other donors' samples.

This clonotype was picked up a small number of times. The V and J genes are TRBV6-2 or TRBV6-3 and TRBJ1-5; no clear D gene. This CDR3 region has 13 residues. Trimming cost V 4 bases and J 7 bases, with 11 bases left between them. CDR1 is MNHEY and CDR2 is SVGEGT in the germline V gene. This CDR3 reads CASSLRGMQPQHF. The CDR3 DNA follows: TGTGCCAGCAGTTTGAGAGGAATGCAGCCCCAGCATTTT.

J is TRBJ1-5 and V is TRBV15; tentative D call: TRBD1 (6 bases). Germline V gene data show CDR1 as LNHNV and CDR2 as YYDKDF (reference sequence). This CDR3 comprises 17 residues. The V and J ends lost 0 bases and 4 bases respectively, with 16 bases between them. The CDR3 region is CATSRDWVGGGNQPQHF. As DNA, the CDR3 is TGTGCCACCAGCAGAGATTGGGTCGGGGGCGGGAATCAGCCCCAGCATTTT.

This clonotype was counted only a few times. DNA of the CDR3: TGCGCCAGCAGCCAATGGGAACAAGGGGCGGCTAATGAAAAACTGTTTTTT. This gives the protein CASSQWEQGAANEKLFF. This sequence joins TRBV4-3 and TRBJ1-4, with TRBD1 as a possible D gene (5 bases). Germline V gives CDR1 LGHNA, CDR2 YSLEER. The V end was cut by 2 bases, the J end by 3 bases, with 16 bases between. The CDR3 runs to 17 residues.

J is TRBJ2-3 and V is TRBV6-6, with 8 bases aligning to TRBD2. Trimming took 6 bases from V and 5 from J; bases not matched to a gene: 10. Per the germline V gene, CDR1 is MNHNY and CDR2 is SVGAGI (reference sequence). This CDR3 contains 15 residues. This chain's CDR3 is CASRTLAGPRDTQYF. The DNA for the CDR3 is TGTGCCAGCAGGACTCTAGCGGGCCCGCGAGATACGCAGTATTTT.

The chain couples TRBV5-1 to TRBJ1-2, with no clear D. Trimming cost V 1 base and J 3 bases, with 4 bases left between them. Germline CDR1 SGHRS, CDR2 YFSETQ. The CDR3 sequence is 12 residues long. The chain's CDR3 is CASSLLDYGYTF. The CDR3 DNA follows: TGCGCCAGCAGCTTGTTGGACTATGGCTACACCTTC.

J is TRBJ2-5 and V is TRBV7-9; a weak D match, TRBD1 (6 bases). Trimming removed 6 bases at V and 2 bases at J, with 16 bases between. Germline CDR1 and CDR2: SEHNR and FQNEAQ (reference sequence). The CDR3 consists of 15 residues. The CDR3 region is CASRDTGPVQETQYF. DNA for the CDR3: TGTGCCAGCAGGGACACAGGGCCCGTACAAGAGACCCAGTACTTC. Full variable domain (outside the CDR3, taken from reference TRBV7-9 and TRBJ2-5): DTGVSQNPRHKITKRGQNVTFRCDPISEHNRLYWYRQTLGQGPEFLTYFQNEAQLEKSRLLSDRFSAERPKGSFSTLEIQRTEQGDSAMYLCASRDTGPVQETQYFGPGTRLLVL.

The chain uses TRBV20-1 and TRBJ1-2; possible D gene TRBD1, 5 bases. The V and J ends lost 0 bases and 0 bases respectively, with 11 bases between them. Germline V gene sequence: CDR1 DFQATT, CDR2 SNEGSKA (reference sequence). The CDR3 sequence is 15 residues long. This chain's CDR3 is CSARDLGTANYGYTF. CDR3 sequence (DNA): TGCAGTGCTAGAGATCTTGGGACTGCTAACTATGGCTACACCTTC.

Only a few counts were recorded for this clonotype. This rearrangement joins TRBV7-9 to TRBJ2-7, with a tentative D call TRBD1 (5 bases). The germline CDR1 and CDR2 sequences are SEHNR and FQNEAQ (reference sequence). This CDR3 has 15 residues. V was pared by 1 base and J by 2 bases, with 12 bases between. The CDR3 bases are TGTGCCAGCAGCTTAGGGACACTTTTTACCTACGAGCAGTACTTC. Its protein is CASSLGTLFTYEQYF.

The J gene is TRBJ1-4, the V gene TRBV15, with D maybe TRBD1 (6 bases). Trimming stripped 0 bases from V and 8 bases from J, with 13 bases between. Germline V gene lookup returns CDR1 LNHNV and CDR2 YYDKDF (reference sequence). The CDR3 has 15 residues. The CDR3: CATSREGGAGEKLFF. The CDR3 DNA is TGTGCCACCAGCAGAGAGGGGGGGGCTGGAGAAAAACTGTTTTTT.

This clonotype showed up just a few times. The rearrangement uses TRBV20-1 and TRBJ2-7; 8 bases fit TRBD2. In germline, CDR1 is DFQATT, CDR2 SNEGSKA (reference sequence). The trim removed 3 bases at V and 2 bases at J, leaving 6 bases unmatched. The CDR3 sequence is 14 residues long. The CDR3 reads CSASVGGEPYEQYF. The CDR3 DNA reads TGCAGTGCTAGCGTCGGGGGGGAACCCTACGAGCAGTACTTC.

The chain carries TRBV7-9 and TRBJ1-1; D might be TRBD1 (6 bases). The CDR3 length is 15 residues. Trimming pared 6 bases from V and 6 bases from J, leaving 20 bases between. Germline V lookup: CDR1 SEHNR, CDR2 FQNEAQ (reference sequence). As DNA, the CDR3 is TGTGCCAGCAGGGTAGGATCCGGGGGCGCCGCTGAAGCTTTCTTT. This gives the protein CASRVGSGGAAEAFF.

V and J are TRBV7-8 and TRBJ2-2; tentatively, D is TRBD1 (6 bases). Trimming took off 1 base at V and 3 bases at J, with 12 bases between the two ends. The germline gives CDR1 SGHVS, CDR2 FQNEAQ. CDR3 length equals 16 residues. The CDR3 region has the DNA TGTGCCAGCAGCTTAGATCTCCAGGGGTACACCGGGGAGCTGTTTTTT. Translating gives CASSLDLQGYTGELFF. Based on the CDR3 plus reference TRBV7-8 and TRBJ2-2, the full variable domain is GAGVSQSPRYKVAKRGQDVALRCDPISGHVSLFWYQQALGQGPEFLTYFQNEAQLDKSGLPSDRFFAERPEGSVSTLKIQRTQQEDSAVYLCASSLDLQGYTGELFFGEGSRLTVL.

This clonotype has a handful of counts. The V call is TRBV19, the J call TRBJ2-4; D uncertain. There are 13 residues in the CDR3. V was clipped by 1 base and J by 8 bases, with 9 bases between them. Per the germline V gene, CDR1 is LNHDA and CDR2 is SQIVND (reference sequence). The CDR3 nucleotides read TGTGCCAGTAGTATAGGGATGGCGGACATTCAGTACTTC. Translating it yields CASSIGMADIQYF.

This clonotype came up a few times. This sequence joins TRBV7-6 and TRBJ1-4, with D maybe TRBD1 (5 bases). The V end was cut by 2 bases, the J end by 5 bases, with 15 bases between. This CDR3 has 16 amino acids. Germline CDR1 is SGHVS and CDR2 is FNYEAQ. The CDR3 sequence: CASSLHRRGRNEKLFF. CDR3 sequence (DNA): TGTGCCAGCAGCTTACATCGGCGGGGGAGGAATGAAAAACTGTTTTTT.

This chain connects TRBV7-6 to TRBJ2-1; TRBD2 agrees at 10 bases. Trimming at V came to 3 bases and at J to 5 bases, leaving 13 bases not matched to a gene. The CDR3 loop spans 18 amino acids. CDR1 is SGHVS, CDR2 FNYEAQ, per germline. As DNA, the CDR3 is TGTGCCAGCAGCTTCCCGGGGGAGCGGGGGGGCTGGAACAATGAGCAGTTCTTC. Amino acids: CASSFPGERGGWNNEQFF.

This clonotype was counted ten times or more. This chain connects TRBV19 to TRBJ1-2; D not certain. Germline V gene data show CDR1 as LNHDA and CDR2 as SQIVND (reference sequence). Between the trimmed V and J ends, which lost 6 bases and 2 bases, there was a span of 7 bases. This CDR3 is built from 12 residues. Written as DNA, the CDR3 is TGTGCCAGTAGCCCGGACAACTATGGCTACACCTTC. Its translation: CASSPDNYGYTF.

The sample holds many counts of this clonotype. V and J are TRBV4-3 and TRBJ2-1; 8 nucleotides line up with TRBD1. Unmatched junction bases numbered 3, after V lost 2 bases and J lost 0 bases. This CDR3 is 16 amino acids long. CDR1 LGHNA and CDR2 YSLEER come from the germline V gene. The DNA of the CDR3 is TGCGCCAGCAGCCAACTAACAGGGGGCTCCTACAATGAGCAGTTCTTC. It is translated as CASSQLTGGSYNEQFF.

CDR3 in amino acids: CASSYWDRGGRSLHF. CDR3 bases: TGTGCCAGCAGTTACTGGGACAGGGGGGGTCGGTCCCTCCACTTT. The chain is built from TRBV6-6 and TRBJ1-6; 11 bases are shared with TRBD1. Germline V CDR1 and CDR2: MNHNY, SVGAGI (reference sequence). CDR3 length: 15 amino acids. The ends lost 1 base at V and 14 bases at J; junction bases unmatched: 7.

This clonotype ranks as large. The chain links TRBV7-8 to TRBJ2-7; D tentatively reads TRBD1 or TRBD2 (5 bases each). The CDR3 length is 15 residues. The V end was cut by 3 bases, the J end by 5 bases, with 17 bases between. Germline CDR1 reads SGHVS; CDR2 reads FQNEAQ. The CDR3 is CASSLAGTMGHEQYF. Here the CDR3 DNA reads TGTGCCAGCAGCTTGGCCGGGACGATGGGGCACGAGCAGTACTTC.

This clonotype was seen only once. The CDR3 protein is CASIQGRDSYEQYF. The CDR3 coding sequence is TGTGCCAGTATCCAGGGGCGCGACTCCTACGAGCAGTACTTC. The chain uses TRBV6-6 and TRBJ2-7; possible D gene TRBD1, 6 bases. CDR3 length equals 14 residues. Germline loops: CDR1 MNHNY, CDR2 SVGAGI (reference sequence). Trimming shortened V by 9 bases and J by 0 bases, and 15 bases separated the two germline ends.

This clonotype was observed a few times. This chain joins TRBV11-2 and TRBJ2-2, with 7 bases that match TRBD1. J was trimmed by 3 bases and V by 1 base; bases with no gene match: 5. The germline gives CDR1 SGHAT, CDR2 FQNNGV. This CDR3 comprises 16 residues. The CDR3 reads CASSLVGGWDTGELFF. The CDR3 DNA follows: TGTGCCAGCAGCTTAGTAGGGGGCTGGGACACCGGGGAGCTGTTTTTT.

There are a few counts of this clonotype. J is TRBJ1-1 and V is TRBV10-3; D is possibly TRBD1 (5 bases). The CDR3 runs 13 residues. Trimming pared 10 bases from V and 1 base from J, leaving 13 bases between. Germline values: CDR1 ENHRY, CDR2 SYGVKD. The CDR3 DNA reads TGTGCCACGCTACCGGGACCGAACACTGAAGCTTTCTTT. Protein product: CATLPGPNTEAFF.

The V call is TRBV7-8, the J call TRBJ1-5; perhaps TRBD1 as D (5 bases). Deletions cut 4 bases from V and 3 bases from J, with 22 bases between. The CDR3 is 18 residues long. CDR1 and CDR2 (germline): SGHVS, FQNEAQ. CDR3 sequence: CASSWKGRVGSSNQPQHF. The CDR3 coding sequence is TGTGCCAGCAGCTGGAAAGGCAGGGTGGGGAGCTCCAATCAGCCCCAGCATTTT.

CDR3 coding DNA: TGTGCCAGCAGTTTCGATACTGGGGAGCTGTTTTTT. Protein: CASSFDTGELFF. This chain links TRBV27 with TRBJ2-2; D not resolved. This CDR3 region has 12 residues. With 3 bases removed from V and 8 bases from J, the gap between germline ends came to 7 bases. Germline V gene data show CDR1 as MNHEY and CDR2 as SMNVEV (reference sequence).

The rearrangement uses TRBV20-1 and TRBJ1-3; D unclear. This CDR3 is built from 16 residues. CDR1 is DFQATT, CDR2 SNEGSKA, per germline (reference sequence). Between the trimmed V and J ends, which lost 3 bases and 0 bases, there was a span of 15 bases. CDR3 nucleotides: TGCAGTGCTAGCGAGAAAGACTTCCCCTCTGGAAACACCATATATTTT. Translating gives CSASEKDFPSGNTIYF.

J is TRBJ2-3 and V is TRBV5-5; D remains ambiguous. Trimming stripped 0 bases from V and 2 bases from J, with 13 bases between. Germline V lookup: CDR1 SGHKS, CDR2 YYEKEE (reference sequence). The length of the CDR3 is 16 residues. The CDR3: CASSLDERWATDTQYF. Here the CDR3 DNA reads TGTGCCAGCAGCTTGGACGAGAGATGGGCCACAGATACGCAGTATTTT.

This clonotype was counted ten times or more. The genes are TRBV7-6 and TRBJ2-1; D gene unclear. Germline CDR1 is SGHVS and CDR2 is FNYEAQ. CDR3 length equals 13 residues. The V end was cut by 3 bases, the J end by 4 bases, with 7 bases between. The CDR3 here is CASSLYSYNEQFF. The CDR3 DNA sequence: TGTGCCAGCAGCTTGTATTCTTACAATGAGCAGTTCTTC.

V gene TRBV7-9 combines with J gene TRBJ2-2; unclear D gene. The V end was cut by 3 bases, the J end by 5 bases, with 13 bases between. Germline assignment: CDR1 SEHNR and CDR2 FQNEAQ (reference sequence). The CDR3 contains 15 residues. The DNA for the CDR3 is TGTGCCAGCAGCTTGGCCTGGAACCGAACCGGGGAGCTGTTTTTT. Residues: CASSLAWNRTGELFF. The full variable domain, its missing parts supplied by reference TRBV7-9 and TRBJ2-2, is DTGVSQNPRHKITKRGQNVTFRCDPISEHNRLYWYRQTLGQGPEFLTYFQNEAQLEKSRLLSDRFSAERPKGSFSTLEIQRTEQGDSAMYLCASSLAWNRTGELFFGEGSRLTVL.

This chain connects TRBV5-1 to TRBJ1-1; TRBD1 is a possible D gene (6 bases). The CDR3 spans 15 residues. Between the trimmed V and J ends, which lost 0 bases and 0 bases, there was a span of 9 bases. Germline CDR1 reads SGHRS; CDR2 reads YFSETQ. CDR3 sequence (DNA): TGCGCCAGCAGCTTGGCAGGGGCCATGAACACTGAAGCTTTCTTT. Residues: CASSLAGAMNTEAFF.

J is TRBJ2-7 and V is TRBV11-2, with TRBD1 matching over 8 bases. Germline lookup yields CDR1 SGHAT and CDR2 FQNNGV. Losses at the gene ends were 4 bases for V and 4 bases for J; bases not matched to a gene: 9. The CDR3 runs 15 residues. CDR3 DNA: TGTGCCAGCAGCTGGGGGCAGGGGGCTGGGTACGAGCAGTACTTC. It is translated as CASSWGQGAGYEQYF.

The V and J genes are TRBV9 and TRBJ2-1; D is perhaps TRBD1 (6 bases). There are 16 residues in the CDR3. CDR1 SGDLS and CDR2 YYNGEE come from the germline V gene. The V end lost 0 bases, the J end lost 6 bases, and 16 bases lay between the germline ends. The CDR3 sequence is CASSVGGLTGPNEQFF. CDR3 bases: TGTGCCAGCAGCGTAGGAGGTCTTACAGGGCCCAATGAGCAGTTCTTC.

There are a few counts of this clonotype. This chain joins TRBV10-3 and TRBJ1-6; D may be TRBD1 (5 bases). Deletions cut 6 bases from V and 8 bases from J, with 14 bases between. The CDR3 length is 14 residues. Germline CDR1 ENHRY, CDR2 SYGVKD. Here the CDR3 reads CAIRTGTRDSPLHF. CDR3 nucleotide sequence: TGTGCCATCAGAACCGGGACGAGGGATTCACCCCTCCACTTT.